A selection of T cell receptor beta chains follows, all from one sample in a study of blood T cell repertoires in COVID-19. The method was immunoSEQ multiplex PCR; TCRdb's version includes in-frame clones alone and lacks a portion of them. The sample carries tens of thousands of clones, about 88% recorded once. Sequenced material: peripheral blood. The source is a woman in her seventies with active COVID-19. Each CDR3 is given with its conserved first and last residue. Each record gives: clone size, V gene, D gene, J gene, CDR3 protein, CDR3 DNA. A D gene is named only where the DNA matches it firmly. The listing skips clone size in some rows; elsewhere it reads once, few, many or a size class.

size: NA; V: TRBV7-6; D: TRBD2; J: TRBJ2-1; CDR3: CASSPGLAGVNSYNEQFF; DNA: TGTGCCAGCAGCCCAGGACTAGCGGGAGTCAACTCCTACAATGAGCAGTTCTTC
size: few; V: TRBV2; D: TRBD2; J: TRBJ2-7; CDR3: CASSVWFSGSYEQYF; DNA: TGTGCCAGCAGTGTTTGGTTTAGCGGGAGTTACGAGCAGTACTTC
size: NA; V: TRBV30; D: NA; J: TRBJ2-5; CDR3: CAWSVRLAETQYF; DNA: TGTGCCTGGAGTGTACGGCTAGCGGAGACCCAGTACTTC
size: NA; V: TRBV18; D: TRBD2; J: TRBJ2-5; CDR3: CASSPPGLAGLGETQYF; DNA: TGTGCCAGCTCACCCCCTGGACTAGCGGGGTTAGGGGAGACCCAGTACTTC
size: few; V: TRBV2; D: NA; J: TRBJ1-1; CDR3: CASSVQGNTEAFF; DNA: TGTGCCAGCAGTGTTCAGGGGAACACTGAAGCTTTCTTT
size: many; V: TRBV2; D: TRBD1; J: TRBJ2-3; CDR3: CASNRGDADTQYF; DNA: TGTGCCTCCAACAGGGGAGACGCAGATACGCAGTATTTT
size: NA; V: TRBV18; D: TRBD1; J: TRBJ1-1; CDR3: CASSPDREEAFF; DNA: TGTGCCAGCTCACCCGACAGGGAAGAAGCTTTCTTT
size: NA; V: TRBV5-1; D: TRBD2; J: TRBJ2-1; CDR3: CASSLVLAGDNEQFF; DNA: TGCGCCAGCAGCTTGGTACTAGCGGGCGACAATGAGCAGTTCTTC
size: NA; V: TRBV5-1; D: TRBD1; J: TRBJ1-1; CDR3: CASSPLQGADTEAFF; DNA: TGCGCCAGCAGCCCTCTACAGGGGGCTGATACTGAAGCTTTCTTT
size: NA; V: TRBV19; D: NA; J: TRBJ2-7; CDR3: CASSPGVPYEQYF; DNA: TGTGCCAGTAGTCCAGGGGTCCCCTACGAGCAGTACTTC
size: NA; V: TRBV7-8; D: TRBD1; J: TRBJ1-5; CDR3: CASSFGQGPWGNQPQHF; DNA: TGTGCCAGCAGCTTCGGACAGGGACCGTGGGGCAATCAGCCCCAGCATTTT
size: NA; V: TRBV18; D: NA; J: TRBJ2-7; CDR3: CASSPQRGTHEQYF; DNA: TGTGCCAGCTCACCACAAAGGGGTACGCACGAGCAGTACTTC
size: NA; V: TRBV6-5; D: TRBD1; J: TRBJ1-2; CDR3: CASSPGGNYGYTF; DNA: TGTGCCAGCAGTCCAGGGGGGAACTATGGCTACACCTTC
size: NA; V: TRBV18; D: TRBD1; J: TRBJ1-1; CDR3: CASSPLTGFAEAFF; DNA: TGTGCCAGCTCACCACTGACAGGGTTCGCTGAAGCTTTCTTT
size: NA; V: TRBV3-1/TRBV3-2; D: TRBD2; J: TRBJ2-1; CDR3: CASSRTSGNTYEQFF; DNA: TGTGCCAGCAGCCGGACTAGCGGGAATACATATGAGCAGTTCTTC
size: NA; V: TRBV2; D: TRBD1; J: TRBJ2-5; CDR3: CASSPTGGETQYF; DNA: TGTGCCAGCAGTCCGACAGGGGGCGAGACCCAGTACTTC
size: NA; V: TRBV11-2; D: NA; J: TRBJ1-6; CDR3: CASSSGGYNSPLHF; DNA: TGTGCCAGCAGCTCCGGCGGATATAATTCACCCCTCCACTTT
size: NA; V: TRBV6-5; D: TRBD1; J: TRBJ1-1; CDR3: CASHGQGLPEAFF; DNA: TGTGCCAGCCATGGACAGGGGCTTCCTGAAGCTTTCTTT
size: few; V: TRBV2; D: NA; J: TRBJ1-5; CDR3: CASSRTAPSNQPQHF; DNA: TGTGCCAGCAGTCGGACAGCCCCTAGCAATCAGCCCCAGCATTTT
size: NA; V: TRBV24-1; D: TRBD1; J: TRBJ1-4; CDR3: CATSDPGTGNEKLFF; DNA: TGTGCCACCAGTGATCCCGGGACAGGCAATGAAAAACTGTTTTTT
size: NA; V: TRBV30; D: NA; J: TRBJ1-1; CDR3: CAWTGLNTEAFF; DNA: TGTGCCTGGACAGGGTTGAACACTGAAGCTTTCTTT
size: NA; V: TRBV7-2; D: TRBD2; J: TRBJ2-3; CDR3: CASSLLAGGLDTQYF; DNA: TGTGCCAGCAGCTTGCTAGCGGGAGGGTTAGATACGCAGTATTTT
size: NA; V: TRBV7-9; D: NA; J: TRBJ2-7; CDR3: CASRWGGIGEQYF; DNA: TGTGCCAGCAGGTGGGGCGGCATCGGGGAGCAGTACTTC
size: NA; V: TRBV5-1; D: NA; J: TRBJ2-7; CDR3: CASSLDGRAVNEQYF; DNA: TGCGCCAGCAGCTTGGATGGCAGGGCTGTAAACGAGCAGTACTTC
size: few; V: TRBV2; D: NA; J: TRBJ2-7; CDR3: CASLEEQSYEQYF; DNA: TGTGCCAGCTTGGAGGAACAGAGCTACGAGCAGTACTTC
size: NA; V: TRBV3-1/TRBV3-2; D: TRBD1; J: TRBJ2-4; CDR3: CASSQTRRGQGGKNIQYF; DNA: TGTGCCAGCAGCCAAACGAGGAGGGGACAGGGTGGCAAAAACATTCAGTACTTC
size: NA; V: TRBV4-2; D: TRBD1; J: TRBJ1-1; CDR3: CASSHEGAKQGLNTEAFF; DNA: TGTGCCAGCAGCCATGAGGGCGCTAAACAGGGGTTGAACACTGAAGCTTTCTTT
size: NA; V: TRBV19; D: NA; J: TRBJ1-4; CDR3: CASNEPATNEKLFF; DNA: TGTGCCAGTAACGAACCGGCAACTAATGAAAAACTGTTTTTT
size: NA; V: TRBV28; D: TRBD1; J: TRBJ1-5; CDR3: CASRRRDRGRINQPQHF; DNA: TGTGCCAGCAGACGCCGGGACAGGGGGCGAATAAATCAGCCCCAGCATTTT
size: NA; V: TRBV28; D: TRBD1; J: TRBJ1-2; CDR3: CASSSLTGSYGYTF; DNA: TGTGCCAGCAGTTCTCTGACAGGGTCCTATGGCTACACCTTC
size: NA; V: TRBV25-1; D: TRBD1; J: TRBJ2-7; CDR3: CASSLRDSYYEQYF; DNA: TGTGCCAGCAGCCTCCGGGACAGCTACTACGAGCAGTACTTC
size: few; V: TRBV7-3; D: TRBD1; J: TRBJ2-7; CDR3: CASSSGTGGEQYF; DNA: TGTGCCAGCAGCTCCGGGACAGGGGGCGAGCAGTACTTC
size: NA; V: TRBV25-1; D: NA; J: TRBJ2-1; CDR3: CASRDSSYNEQFF; DNA: TGTGCCAGCAGGGACAGCTCCTACAATGAGCAGTTCTTC
size: once; V: TRBV9; D: TRBD2; J: TRBJ2-2; CDR3: CASSVEPSGSGAGELFF; DNA: TGTGCCAGCAGCGTAGAACCCAGCGGGAGCGGCGCCGGGGAGCTGTTTTTT
size: NA; V: TRBV9; D: NA; J: TRBJ1-1; CDR3: CASSVGGQNTEAFF; DNA: TGTGCCAGCAGCGTAGGGGGGCAGAACACTGAAGCTTTCTTT
size: NA; V: TRBV5-6; D: TRBD2; J: TRBJ2-7; CDR3: CASSLLAGVEQYF; DNA: TGTGCCAGCAGCTTGCTAGCGGGAGTCGAGCAGTACTTC
size: NA; V: TRBV6-5; D: TRBD2; J: TRBJ2-3; CDR3: CASSPGLAYDTQYF; DNA: TGTGCCAGCAGCCCCGGACTAGCGTACGATACGCAGTATTTT
size: few; V: TRBV7-7; D: TRBD2; J: TRBJ2-2; CDR3: CASSPGLDNTGELFF; DNA: TGTGCTAGCAGCCCCGGACTAGACAACACCGGGGAGCTGTTTTTT
size: NA; V: TRBV5-1; D: TRBD2; J: TRBJ2-3; CDR3: CASSLAVRLAPRATDTQYF; DNA: TGCGCCAGCAGCTTGGCCGTAAGACTAGCCCCTAGGGCGACAGATACGCAGTATTTT
size: NA; V: TRBV19; D: NA; J: TRBJ1-2; CDR3: CASSLRANYGYTF; DNA: TGTGCCAGTAGTCTGCGAGCTAACTATGGCTACACCTTC
size: NA; V: TRBV7-2; D: NA; J: TRBJ2-1; CDR3: CASSLGGPSSYNEQFF; DNA: TGTGCCAGCAGCTTGGGGGGACCCAGCTCCTACAATGAGCAGTTCTTC
size: NA; V: TRBV5-1; D: NA; J: TRBJ2-3; CDR3: CASDRTGTDTQYF; DNA: TGCGCCAGCGACCGGACAGGCACAGATACGCAGTATTTT
size: NA; V: TRBV7-6; D: TRBD2; J: TRBJ2-2; CDR3: CAVRGGYRTGELFF; DNA: TGTGCCGTCCGGGGGGGCTACCGCACCGGGGAGCTGTTTTTT
size: NA; V: TRBV5-1; D: NA; J: TRBJ1-2; CDR3: CASSLIRVDYGYTF; DNA: TGCGCCAGCAGCTTGATCAGGGTAGACTATGGCTACACCTTC
size: once; V: TRBV3-1/TRBV3-2; D: TRBD2; J: TRBJ2-1; CDR3: CASSQDTSGRGPGVF; DNA: TGTGCCAGCAGCCAAGACACTAGCGGGAGGGGGCCCGGCGTCTTC
size: NA; V: TRBV4-1; D: TRBD2; J: TRBJ2-1; CDR3: CASSQGLAGVNEQFF; DNA: TGCGCCAGCAGCCAGGGACTAGCGGGGGTCAATGAGCAGTTCTTC
size: NA; V: TRBV24-1; D: TRBD2; J: TRBJ2-1; CDR3: CATSLAGDLNEQFF; DNA: TGTGCCACCAGTCTAGCGGGAGATCTTAATGAGCAGTTCTTC